The 27 T cell receptor beta chains presented below share a single source sample, sequenced in a study of identical twins. TCRdb re-derived calls from the 5' RACE reads in MiXCR, one entry per CDR3 protein. The sample yields around 340,000 distinct CDR3 sequences, approximately 13% seen once. These sequences were also reported in another study, on yellow fever vaccine responses in identical twins.

The sequencing input was CD8+ T cells sorted from blood. These receptors came from a woman aged 18-29 years in good health.

In this sample, this clonotype turned up a few times. The V call is TRBV5-1, the J call TRBJ2-2; D is unclear. Germline CDR1 and CDR2: SGHRS and YFSETQ. V was pared by 5 bases and J by 0 bases, with 17 bases between. The length of the CDR3 is 17 residues. The CDR3 protein is CASRNANKVSNTGELFF. CDR3 bases: TGCGCCAGCAGGAATGCAAACAAGGTATCGAACACCGGGGAGCTGTTTTTT. Variable domain in full (rest from reference TRBV5-1 and TRBJ2-2): KAGVTQTPRYLIKTRGQQVTLSCSPISGHRSVSWYQQTPGQGLQFLFEYFSETQRNKGNFPGRFSGRQFSNSRSEMNVSTLELGDSALYLCASRNANKVSNTGELFFGEGSRLTVL.

This clonotype was observed many times. The V gene is TRBV7-9, the J gene TRBJ2-5, with 7 bases that match TRBD2. From germline, CDR1 is SEHNR and CDR2 FQNEAQ (reference sequence). J was trimmed by 1 base and V by 5 bases; bases with no gene match: 10. The CDR3 is 16 residues long. The CDR3 bases are TGTGCCAGCAGCCGTCGGGGGGATCCGATCCAAGAGACCCAGTACTTC. This sequence encodes CASSRRGDPIQETQYF.

The chain recombines TRBV20-1 with TRBJ2-2; D not certain. Germline V gene sequence: CDR1 DFQATT, CDR2 SNEGSKA (reference sequence). The V end lost 7 bases, the J end lost 4 bases, and 13 bases lay between the germline ends. This CDR3 comprises 13 residues. CDR3 region: CSVGPPGTGELFF. As DNA, the CDR3 is TGCAGTGTTGGGCCCCCGGGCACCGGGGAGCTGTTTTTT.

This clonotype was detected only a few times. CDR3 protein: CASSSRGIEAFF. The CDR3 DNA follows: TGTGCCAGCAGTTCTCGGGGGATTGAAGCTTTCTTT. This chain links TRBV27 with TRBJ1-1, with D possibly TRBD1 on 5 matching bases. Germline-derived CDR1 and CDR2 are MNHEY and SMNVEV (reference sequence). Trimming pared 4 bases from V and 7 bases from J, leaving 10 bases between. The CDR3 is 12 amino acids.

This clonotype was detected only a few times. This chain links TRBV29-1 with TRBJ2-3; 8 bases line up with TRBD1. The V segment lost 0 bases and the J segment 5 bases; nucleotides outside the gene matches: 10. The CDR3 spans 16 residues. Germline lookup yields CDR1 SQVTM and CDR2 ANQGSEA. The DNA for the CDR3 is TGCAGCGTTGAAGATTCGGGACAGGAGTATCGAGATACGCAGTATTTT. This codes for CSVEDSGQEYRDTQYF.

The V and J genes are TRBV5-1 and TRBJ2-3; D remains unclear. Between the trimmed V and J ends, which lost 4 bases and 1 base, there was a span of 10 bases. This CDR3 spans 14 amino acids. Germline CDR1 is SGHRS and CDR2 is YFSETQ. CDR3 nucleotide sequence: TGCGCCAGCAGCGTGGGGAAGGGCACAGATACGCAGTATTTT. Translated: CASSVGKGTDTQYF.

This clonotype was observed a handful of times. The chain combines TRBV7-9 with TRBJ2-1; D unclear. The V end was cut by 5 bases, the J end by 0 bases, with 14 bases between. The CDR3 covers 16 residues. Per the germline V gene, CDR1 is SEHNR and CDR2 is FQNEAQ (reference sequence). The CDR3 DNA sequence: TGTGCCAGCAGCCCGGCCGAATCCCGCTCCTACAATGAGCAGTTCTTC. Protein product: CASSPAESRSYNEQFF.

The chain is built from TRBV18 and TRBJ1-2; D is uncertain. The CDR3 consists of 14 residues. V lost 1 base and J lost 8, with 14 bases in between. Germline V lookup: CDR1 KGHSH, CDR2 LQKENI. The CDR3 here is CASSPLWRAKGYTF. In DNA form, the CDR3 reads TGTGCCAGCTCACCACTCTGGAGAGCTAAGGGCTACACCTTC.

V is TRBV28 and J is TRBJ2-6; D unclear. Germline V lookup: CDR1 MDHEN, CDR2 SYDVKM. The germline V and J ends were trimmed by 2 bases and 1 base, with 9 bases remaining between them. The length of the CDR3 is 16 residues. CDR3 DNA sequence: TGTGCCAGCAGTTTAGGGTGGAGTTCTGGGGCCAACGTCCTGACTTTC. This translates into CASSLGWSSGANVLTF.

This clonotype was detected only a few times. The chain uses TRBV10-2 and TRBJ2-7; D gene uncertain. Per the germline V gene, CDR1 is WSHSY and CDR2 is SAAADI. The V end lost 4 bases, the J end lost 2 bases, and 9 bases lay between the germline ends. This CDR3 comprises 13 residues. The DNA of the CDR3 is TGCGCCAGCAGTGGTGGGTTTACCTACGAGCAGTACGTC. Translated, it gives CASSGGFTYEQYV.

This clonotype has more than one count but fewer than ten. The CDR3 here is CASGGSGANVLTF. In nucleotides, the CDR3 is TGTGCCAGCGGGGGCTCTGGGGCCAACGTCCTGACTTTC. The J gene is TRBJ2-6, the V gene TRBV28, with D perhaps being TRBD1 or TRBD2 (5 bases each). CDR3 length: 13 residues. Trimming pared 8 bases from V and 0 bases from J, leaving 5 bases between. CDR1 and CDR2 from the germline V gene are MDHEN and SYDVKM.

V is TRBV7-9 and J is TRBJ2-3; a weak D match, TRBD2 (5 bases). The CDR3 covers 15 residues. V was cut by 3 bases and J by 0 bases, with 10 bases left in between. Germline V lookup: CDR1 SEHNR, CDR2 FQNEAQ (reference sequence). The CDR3 reads CASSFEGVSTDTQYF. The CDR3 nucleotides are TGTGCCAGCAGCTTCGAGGGAGTTAGCACAGATACGCAGTATTTT. The whole variable domain, remainder taken from reference TRBV7-9 and TRBJ2-3, is DTGVSQNPRHKITKRGQNVTFRCDPISEHNRLYWYRQTLGQGPEFLTYFQNEAQLEKSRLLSDRFSAERPKGSFSTLEIQRTEQGDSAMYLCASSFEGVSTDTQYFGPGTRLTVL.

In this sample, this clonotype turned up a few times. V and J are TRBV20-1 and TRBJ2-7; D gene uncertain. CDR1 and CDR2 from the germline V gene are DFQATT and SNEGSKA (reference sequence). V lost 6 bases and J lost 2, with 14 bases in between. This CDR3 contains 13 residues. The CDR3: CSARPRAAYEQYF. The CDR3 DNA reads as TGCAGTGCGAGACCTCGGGCGGCCTACGAGCAGTACTTC.

This clonotype was observed at least ten times. The gene calls are TRBV28 and TRBJ2-1, with 11 bases aligning to TRBD1. Germline V gene sequence: CDR1 MDHEN, CDR2 SYDVKM. The CDR3 is 16 amino acids. With 5 bases clipped from V and 0 bases from J, the junction kept 3 bases outside the gene matches. CDR3 protein: CASSPGTGGSYNEQFF. The DNA for the CDR3 is TGTGCCAGCAGTCCCGGGACAGGGGGCTCCTACAATGAGCAGTTCTTC. The full variable domain, in which reference TRBV28 and TRBJ2-1 provide the parts outside the CDR3, is DVKVTQSSRYLVKRTGEKVFLECVQDMDHENMFWYRQDPGLGLRLIYFSYDVKMKEKGDIPEGYSVSREKKERFSLILESASTNQTSMYLCASSPGTGGSYNEQFFGPGTRLTVL.

This clonotype was detected ten times or more. This rearrangement joins TRBV5-1 to TRBJ1-1, with 7 nucleotides matching TRBD1. The CDR3 consists of 14 residues. Germline V gene lookup returns CDR1 SGHRS and CDR2 YFSETQ. J lost 7 bases, V lost 4 bases, and 10 bases had no gene match. CDR3 nucleotides: TGCGCCAGCAGCCCGAATACAGGGGACTATGAAGCTTTCTTT. Protein sequence: CASSPNTGDYEAFF.

This clonotype was counted only a few times. The chain combines TRBV28 with TRBJ1-2; 11 nucleotides agree with TRBD1. Germline V lookup: CDR1 MDHEN, CDR2 SYDVKM. The CDR3 has 14 amino acids. Germline trimming cut 3 bases from V and 13 bases from J; bases unmatched to any gene: 10. The CDR3 loop reads CASSLAVGTGGFTF. CDR3 DNA: TGTGCCAGCAGTTTGGCGGTAGGGACAGGGGGTTTCACCTTC.

The chain is built from TRBV4-1 and TRBJ1-1; D call uncertain. Germline V lookup: CDR1 MGHRA, CDR2 YSYEKL. This CDR3 contains 13 residues. Between the trimmed V and J ends, which lost 1 base and 8 bases, there was a span of 11 bases. The CDR3 reads CASSQGATSEAFF. The CDR3 DNA sequence: TGCGCCAGCAGCCAAGGAGCGACCTCAGAAGCTTTCTTT.

The chain uses TRBV5-1 and TRBJ1-1, with 8 bases lining up with TRBD1. This CDR3 region has 15 residues. The germline CDR1 and CDR2 sequences are SGHRS and YFSETQ. Trimming at V came to 8 bases and at J to 6 bases, leaving 15 bases not matched to a gene. The CDR3, as DNA: TGCGCCAGTAGACCAGGGGGCGATCGATGGGCTGAAGCTTTCTTT. Amino acids: CASRPGGDRWAEAFF.

This clonotype was seen more than once but under ten times. The gene calls are TRBV7-9 and TRBJ2-7; 8 bases agree with TRBD1. From germline, CDR1 is SEHNR and CDR2 FQNEAQ (reference sequence). The CDR3 runs 13 residues. The CDR3 coding sequence is TGTGCCAGCGGCGCGGGACAGGCCTATGAGCAGTACGTC. This codes for CASGAGQAYEQYV.

This clonotype was detected only a few times. V gene TRBV5-1 combines with J gene TRBJ1-2, with D hard to call. The CDR3 covers 16 residues. CDR1 and CDR2 (germline): SGHRS, YFSETQ. The ends were cut back, 3 bases at V and 5 bases at J, with 20 bases in the middle. CDR3 residues: CASSSAGYDVNYGYTF. CDR3 coding DNA: TGCGCCAGCAGCTCCGCCGGGTACGACGTAAATTATGGCTACACCTTC.

Many counts were recorded for this clonotype. The chain recombines TRBV7-8 with TRBJ2-1, with 8 bases aligning to TRBD1. The CDR3 is 16 amino acids. V lost 5 bases to trimming and J lost 0 bases; unmatched junction nucleotides: 6. Germline loops: CDR1 SGHVS, CDR2 FQNEAQ. In DNA, the CDR3 is TGTGCCAGCAGCCCGCGACAGGGGCGCTCCTACAATGAGCAGTTCTTC. Its translation: CASSPRQGRSYNEQFF.

A few counts support this clonotype. At one boundary the junction diverges from the germline segment, which might be a read error. The chain recombines TRBV11-1 with TRBJ2-1, with D hard to call. Germline values: CDR1 SGHAT, CDR2 FQDESV (reference sequence). The CDR3 has 11 amino acids. The CDR3 DNA reads TGTGCCAGCGGCTTTTTGTCTGAGCAGTTCTTC. Protein sequence: CASGFLSEQFF.

This clonotype was observed many times. The chain uses TRBV12-3 or TRBV12-4 and TRBJ2-3; 8 bases agree with TRBD2. The V gene end was trimmed by 0 bases and the J gene end by 0 bases; junction bases not matched to a gene: 5. CDR3 size: 17 residues. Here the CDR3 reads CASSLAGAGGSTDTQYF. As DNA, the CDR3 is TGTGCCAGCAGTTTAGCGGGGGCGGGGGGTAGCACAGATACGCAGTATTTT.

The rearrangement uses TRBV5-6 and TRBJ2-1, with TRBD2 matching 8 bases. Germline CDR1 and CDR2: SGHDT and YYEEEE. The CDR3 covers 15 residues. V lost 0 bases, J lost 4 bases, and 3 bases stayed unmatched. CDR3 DNA sequence: TGTGCCAGCAGCTTGGGTCCGGGAGGGTACAATGAGCAGTTCTTC. Amino acid sequence: CASSLGPGGYNEQFF.

This clonotype was observed many times. The chain joins TRBV12-3 or TRBV12-4 to TRBJ1-3; D unresolved. V was clipped by 7 bases and J by 3 bases, with 10 bases between them. This CDR3 has 13 residues. CDR3 in DNA: TGTGCCAGCACGGGCGGCTATGGAAACACCATATATTTT. Its protein is CASTGGYGNTIYF.

V is TRBV7-9 and J is TRBJ2-3, with D possibly TRBD1 on 6 matching bases. Germline CDR1 is SEHNR and CDR2 is FQNEAQ (reference sequence). This CDR3 is 16 amino acids long. Trimming removed 1 base from V and 2 bases from J, with 13 bases in between. CDR3 in amino acids: CASSLEVYRDTDTQYF. DNA of the CDR3: TGTGCCAGCAGCTTAGAAGTCTACAGGGACACAGATACGCAGTATTTT. Full variable domain (missing parts from reference TRBV7-9 and TRBJ2-3): DTGVSQNPRHKITKRGQNVTFRCDPISEHNRLYWYRQTLGQGPEFLTYFQNEAQLEKSRLLSDRFSAERPKGSFSTLEIQRTEQGDSAMYLCASSLEVYRDTDTQYFGPGTRLTVL.

The chain links TRBV27 to TRBJ1-6; possibly TRBD1 for D (6 bases). The CDR3 sequence is 18 residues long. Trimming took off 0 bases at V and 4 bases at J, with 16 bases between the two ends. CDR1 and CDR2 from the germline V gene are MNHEY and SMNVEV (reference sequence). CDR3 bases: TGTGCCAGCAGTTTATCTGTGCCAGGGGAGGTATATAATTCACCCCTCCACTTT. Translating it yields CASSLSVPGEVYNSPLHF.